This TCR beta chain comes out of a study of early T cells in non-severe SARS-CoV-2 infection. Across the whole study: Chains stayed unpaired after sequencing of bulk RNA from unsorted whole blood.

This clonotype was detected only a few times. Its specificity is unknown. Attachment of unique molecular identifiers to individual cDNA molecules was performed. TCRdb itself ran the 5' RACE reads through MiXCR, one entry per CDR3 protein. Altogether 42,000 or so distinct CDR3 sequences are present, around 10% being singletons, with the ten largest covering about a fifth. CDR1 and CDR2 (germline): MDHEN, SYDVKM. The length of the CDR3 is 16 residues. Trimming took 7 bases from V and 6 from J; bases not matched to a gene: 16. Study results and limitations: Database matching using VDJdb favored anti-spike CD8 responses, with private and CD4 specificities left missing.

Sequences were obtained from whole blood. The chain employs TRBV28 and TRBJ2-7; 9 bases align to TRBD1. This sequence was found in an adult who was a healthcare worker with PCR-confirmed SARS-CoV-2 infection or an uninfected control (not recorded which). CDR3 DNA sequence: TGTGCCAGCACTCCGGACAGGGGTTCAACGAGACGCGAGCAGTACTTC. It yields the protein CASTPDRGSTRREQYF.